This TCR beta chain was obtained from a study of technical replicates of blood from a handful of donors. The CDR3 sequence is 15 residues long. Germline V gene data show CDR1 as SGHDT and CDR2 as YYEEEE. Losses at the gene ends were 1 base for V and 2 bases for J; bases not matched to a gene: 1. This table comes from immunoSEQ multiplex PCR, and its TCRdb copy is limited to in-frame clones, with some not included. The sample carries around 67,000 clones, approximately 86% recorded once. Sequencing was performed on PBMCs. The chain links TRBV5-6 to TRBJ2-3; 10 positions match TRBD2. This TCR came from a human donor in good health. Some clones in this sample may be carry-over from other donors' samples. CDR3: CASSLLAGDTDTQYF. CDR3 bases: TGTGCCAGCAGCTTGCTAGCGGGGGACACAGATACGCAGTATTTT. Filled out from reference TRBV5-6 and TRBJ2-3, the complete variable domain reads DAGVTQSPTHLIKTRGQQVTLRCSPKSGHDTVSWYQQALGQGPQFIFQYYEEEERQRGNFPDRFSGHQFPNYSSELNVNALLLGDSALYLCASSLLAGDTDTQYFGPGTRLTVL.